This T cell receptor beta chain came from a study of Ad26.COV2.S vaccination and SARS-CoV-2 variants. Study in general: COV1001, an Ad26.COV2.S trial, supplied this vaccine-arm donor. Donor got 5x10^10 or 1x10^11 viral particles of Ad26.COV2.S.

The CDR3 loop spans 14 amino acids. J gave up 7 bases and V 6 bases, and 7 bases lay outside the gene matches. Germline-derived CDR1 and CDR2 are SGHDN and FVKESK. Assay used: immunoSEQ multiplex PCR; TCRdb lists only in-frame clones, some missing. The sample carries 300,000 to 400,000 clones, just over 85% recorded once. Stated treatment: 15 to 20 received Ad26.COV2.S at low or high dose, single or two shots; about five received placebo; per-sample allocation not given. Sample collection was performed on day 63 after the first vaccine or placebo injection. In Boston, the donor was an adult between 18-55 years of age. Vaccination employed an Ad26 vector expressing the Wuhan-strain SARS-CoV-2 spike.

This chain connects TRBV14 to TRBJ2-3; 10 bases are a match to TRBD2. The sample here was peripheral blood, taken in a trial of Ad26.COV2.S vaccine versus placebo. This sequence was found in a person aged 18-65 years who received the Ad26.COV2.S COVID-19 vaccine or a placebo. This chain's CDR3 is CASSPSGGANTQYF. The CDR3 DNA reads TGTGCCAGCAGTCCCAGCGGGGGGGCCAATACGCAGTATTTT.